This T cell receptor beta chain comes out of a study of cytomegalovirus exposure and HLA in healthy donors (dated by TCRdb to between 2016 and 2019). At the level of the whole study: An earlier analysis of approximately 600 of the donors reported 276 Gb of sequence data and more than 90 million unique TCR beta sequences from 190 million or so T cells. Donor age, sex, ethnicity and CMV serostatus were compiled alongside the repertoire data. Several DR-DQ haplotypes were treated as single units for association and clustering because of strong linkage in the cohort. An earlier analysis of around 580 of the donors used high-throughput TCR beta sequencing to judge whether each TCR beta V gene segment behaved as functional or pseudogenic. An early release covering over 500 HLA-typed donors comprised 250 to 350 gigabases of sequencing data and roughly 86 million unique TCR sequences. A later genetic analysis took genome-wide SNP genotypes for about three fifths of the 666 donors and used that subset as a discovery cohort. The later analysis used no new phenotypic data to find candidate immune exposures, relying instead on TCR beta sequences and their occurrence across donors. In addition to the first cohort of 650 to 800 subjects, a separate validation cohort of 130 or so different subjects was used. The aim of the study was to test whether cataloging public T cell receptors could identify signatures of past pathogen exposure. Typing coverage varied by locus: roughly 629-630 donors for A, B, C, DRB1 and DQB1; approximately 520 for DQA1; over 600 for DPA1; roughly 450 for DPB1. The genetic ancestry cluster associated with self-reported Caucasian donors included over 80% of the 300 to 400 genotyped donors. Class I and class II HLA loci were covered by the typing at four-digit resolution. The study combined high-throughput TCR immunosequencing, statistical association of individual TCRs with disease status, and machine learning to predict cytomegalovirus infection status. Across about 380 genotyped donors of the cohort, an average of approximately 220,000 unique TCR beta nucleotide sequences per donor were sequenced, and 15% to 20% of those sequences were non-productive. In a later analysis, previously published TCR beta repertoires from 550 to 700 donors were re-analyzed and high-resolution HLA genotyping was added so that TCR occurrence patterns could be studied. Every repertoire in the discovery cohort had been generated on one and the same sequencing platform. The T cell repertoires of 550 to 850 subjects were profiled by immunosequencing and related to cytomegalovirus serostatus. Broader findings and caveats from the paper: In a later analysis, the rate of TCR association differed among HLA loci, with DRB1 alleles having the most associated TCRs and HLA-C alleles having the fewest. V-gene and J-gene trimming of TCR beta chains was associated with a missense DCLRE1C variant in a later genetic analysis, and the association was replicated in an independent cohort. Three of the identified cytomegalovirus-associated TCR beta chains were confirmed in vitro to be specific for cytomegalovirus antigens. A later genetic analysis reported fewer N-insertions in productive TCRs among donors in an Asian-associated ancestry cluster than the roughly 690-donor mean. According to the authors, the approach could potentially be generalized to other disease states and immunological phenotypes. Most CMV-associated TCR beta chains appeared to be HLA-restricted in a later analysis, and the HLA associations seemed to be driven largely by CMV exposure. A group of highly shared sequence variants was considered likely to be a technical artifact of the sequencing pipeline. Because the 87-base-pair reads could not distinguish some IMGT-functional V segments, including TRBV6-2 and TRBV6-3, those segments were excluded. For the cohort, immune exposure information was limited to CMV serostatus. Assigning TCR associations to individual alleles was difficult when HLA alleles, especially DR and DQ, strongly co-occurred. Most TCR sequences were seen in very few donors, while some public TCRs were found in many individuals. In a later analysis, HLA-associated TCR beta chains showed more clonal expansion and lower generation probabilities than non-associated chains that were equally common. According to a later analysis, parvovirus B19, influenza, CMV and Epstein-Barr virus appeared linked to several top co-occurrence clusters. Linkage disequilibrium might explain the correlated functional status among segregating V segments, but an unknown experimental factor could not be excluded. Because counts were too low, approximately 18 rarely observed V segments, including chromosome 9 orphons, were excluded from the earlier analysis of 587 of the donors. Roughly uniform sequencing depth across donors was assumed in presence/absence analyses, although this assumption may not hold. Only TCR beta chains were sequenced in this cohort, and the absence of alpha or paired-chain data limited detectable features. A further reported finding was that TCR beta sequences accurately predicted the HLA-A and HLA-B alleles for most subjects in the first cohort. An earlier analysis of 587 of the donors showed that most TCR beta V segments appeared in productive rearrangements either about 87% or about 30% of the time, which broadly matched IMGT annotations. Because some donors lacked HLA typing at each locus, the association tests relied only on the typed subset. In both the original and validation cohorts, the classifier was reported to diagnose cytomegalovirus status with high specificity and sensitivity. At a false discovery rate of 0.05, a later analysis linked 15,000 to 20,000 TCR beta sequences to specific HLA alleles. The study gave a list of 150 to 200 TCR beta chains associated with cytomegalovirus.

The method was the immunoSEQ multiplex PCR assay. The multiplex PCR relied on a mix of 60 forward primers for TCR Vbeta segments and 13 reverse primers for TCR Jbeta segments. The CDR3 region of rearranged TCR beta genes was amplified from genomic DNA with a multiplex PCR assay. The Illumina HiSeq System was used to sequence the amplified TCR beta libraries as 87-base-pair reads. As for the original processing: Across the roughly 640 repertoires, a later analysis counted 80 million or so unique TCR beta chains, 9.5 million to 13 million of which were shared by at least two donors. A nearest-neighbor algorithm error-corrected the raw reads and collapsed the reads into unique sequences, merging closely related sequences to remove PCR and sequencing errors. To assign V, D and J gene segments, CDR3 sequences were aligned to IMGT reference sequences. For a sequence to be retained, a match of at least six nucleotides to both a V gene segment and a J gene segment was required. A rearrangement counted as productive if the CDR3 had no stop codons and remained in frame with V and J, and every other rearrangement counted as non-productive. CDR3 was defined by IMGT convention, running from the second conserved V-encoded cysteine to the conserved J-encoded phenylalanine. The earlier analysis of some 600 of the donors excluded sequences that lacked an unambiguous match to a single V gene segment. An earlier analysis of several hundred of the donors called V segments functional above 56.7% productive rearrangements and segregating when the between-donor standard deviation exceeded 5%. To diagnose cytomegalovirus status from the catalog of TCR beta chain sequences, a statistical classification framework was built. In a later analysis, V and J genes were assigned by comparing TCR nucleotide sequences against IMGT/GENE-DB human TR gene sequences. The TCRdist pipeline was used in a later analysis to assign CDR3 sequences and most-parsimonious VDJ recombination scenarios. A later analysis defined each TCR beta chain by its CDR3 amino acid sequence plus V-gene family, and excluded reads lacking a unique V-gene family. To address suspected cross-contamination and a sequencing artifact, a later analysis removed 592 highly shared, low-generation-probability nucleotide sequences. In a later analysis, a clonal expansion index for each public chain was calculated from normalized within-repertoire ranks of inferred template counts. Generation probabilities in a later analysis came from a VDJ recombination model fitted to out-of-frame rearrangements, and those results were checked against IGoR. A later analysis scored TCR-TCR, TCR-HLA and TCR-CMV co-occurrence with hypergeometric tests, applying a repertoire-size bias correction to TCR pairs. In a later analysis, false discovery rates were estimated by permuting HLA or CMV assignments 20 times. In a later analysis, co-occurring TCRs were grouped using DBSCAN, with TCRdist sequence similarity added in when clustering inside HLA-allele-positive subsets. For co-occurrence clustering, repertoires with fewer than 30,000 or more than 120,000 public chains were excluded, along with 4 to 6 repertoires with anomalous nucleotide sharing. TCRdb took this table from immuneACCESS and kept in-frame rearrangements with V and J called. Such tables lack part of the clones; where checked against another copy, unresolved V genes explain under half of the gap, and the rest is unexplained. Clonal size and the V and J genes are those of that table, whereas D and trimming came from the DNA. The sample table records over 85,000 clones; around 85% of these occur just once. Of the sample, about 1.8% is held by the ten largest clones.

The junction shows trimming of 5 bases on V and 0 bases on J, plus 8 bases between the germline ends. CDR3 length: 14 amino acids, cysteine to phenylalanine. Only the CDR3 DNA stays, 42 bases, in frame from base 1. From the germline V gene, CDR1 is SNHLY and CDR2 is FYNNEI. The cohort comprised hundreds of healthy bone marrow donors. Cohort members were all nominally healthy when sampled, although unrecorded immune exposures were likely present. The donor tested CMV seronegative, placing the donor among the 350 to 400 seronegative members of the cohort. A peripheral blood sample was provided by each donor, and peripheral blood mononuclear cells were used for TCR beta sequencing. Genomic DNA extraction from the blood cell samples was performed with the Qiagen DNeasy Blood Extraction Kit. The table lists this clone with a count of one. Its antigen is not yet known. No clone much larger than this one lies a single base away; base qualities are absent.

The receptor was isolated from a man aged 40-50 years in good health and CMV-seronegative. The sequenced sample was PBMCs. The chain is assembled from TRBV2 and TRBJ1-5; the D gene is not confidently resolved. The base sequence is TGTGCCAGCAGTCAGGCTTATAGCAATCAGCCCCAGCATTTT. Translated, it reads CASSQAYSNQPQHF.